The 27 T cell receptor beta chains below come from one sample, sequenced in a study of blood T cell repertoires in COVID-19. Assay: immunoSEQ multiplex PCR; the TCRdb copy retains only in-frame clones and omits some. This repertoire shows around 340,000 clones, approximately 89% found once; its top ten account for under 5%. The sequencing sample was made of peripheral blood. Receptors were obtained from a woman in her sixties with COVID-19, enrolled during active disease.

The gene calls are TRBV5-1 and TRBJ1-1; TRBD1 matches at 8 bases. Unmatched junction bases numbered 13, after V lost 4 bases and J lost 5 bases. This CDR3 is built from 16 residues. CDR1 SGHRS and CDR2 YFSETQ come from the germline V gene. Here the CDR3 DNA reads TGCGCCAGCAGCCTAGCCCGACAGGGGAGGGGGACTGAAGCTTTCTTT. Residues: CASSLARQGRGTEAFF.

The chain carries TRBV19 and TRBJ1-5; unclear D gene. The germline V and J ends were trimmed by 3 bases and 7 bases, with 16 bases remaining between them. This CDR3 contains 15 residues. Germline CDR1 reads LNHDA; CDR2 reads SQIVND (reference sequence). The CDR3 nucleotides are TGTGCCAGTAGTATGGTCGACGGGTGGAGGCAGCCCCAGCATTTT. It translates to CASSMVDGWRQPQHF.

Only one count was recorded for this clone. The CDR3 nucleotides read TGTGCCAGCACCCAGACAGGGGGTGGCAATCAGCCCCAGCATTTT. Translation gives CASTQTGGGNQPQHF. V gene TRBV28 combines with J gene TRBJ1-5; the match to TRBD1 covers 9 bases. Per the germline V gene, CDR1 is MDHEN and CDR2 is SYDVKM. The CDR3 length is 15 residues. V lost 7 bases and J lost 2; bases outside the gene matches: 6.

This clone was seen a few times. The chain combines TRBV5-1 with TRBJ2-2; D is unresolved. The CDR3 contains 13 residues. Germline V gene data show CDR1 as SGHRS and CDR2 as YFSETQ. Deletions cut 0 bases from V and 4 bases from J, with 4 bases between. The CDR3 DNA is TGCGCCAGCAGCTTGGACTTCACCGGGGAGCTGTTTTTT. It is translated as CASSLDFTGELFF.

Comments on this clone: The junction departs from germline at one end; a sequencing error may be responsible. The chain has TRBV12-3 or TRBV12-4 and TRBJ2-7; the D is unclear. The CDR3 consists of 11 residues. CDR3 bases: TGTGCCAGCAGTTACAGAGCCGGATTGGACTTC. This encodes CASSYRAGLDF.

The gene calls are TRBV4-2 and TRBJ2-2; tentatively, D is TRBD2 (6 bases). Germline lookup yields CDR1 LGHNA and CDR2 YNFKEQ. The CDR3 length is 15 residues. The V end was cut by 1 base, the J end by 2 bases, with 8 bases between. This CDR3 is CASSQVDYNTGELFF. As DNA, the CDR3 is TGTGCCAGCAGCCAAGTGGACTACAACACCGGGGAGCTGTTTTTT.

CDR3 nucleotides: TGTGCCAGTAGTCCGAAGGGAAGCGGGGTTTTTAATGAAAAACTGTTTTTT. Translation gives CASSPKGSGVFNEKLFF. The chain carries TRBV19 and TRBJ1-4; no clear D gene. The ends were cut back, 5 bases at V and 4 bases at J, with 20 bases in the middle. Germline V gives CDR1 LNHDA, CDR2 SQIVND (reference sequence). The CDR3 runs to 17 residues.

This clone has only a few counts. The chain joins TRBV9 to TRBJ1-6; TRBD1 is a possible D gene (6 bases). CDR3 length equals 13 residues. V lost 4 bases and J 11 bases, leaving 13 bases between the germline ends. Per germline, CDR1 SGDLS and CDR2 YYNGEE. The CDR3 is CASSTGKGTPLHF. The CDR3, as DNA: TGTGCCAGCAGCACAGGGAAAGGTACACCCCTCCACTTT.

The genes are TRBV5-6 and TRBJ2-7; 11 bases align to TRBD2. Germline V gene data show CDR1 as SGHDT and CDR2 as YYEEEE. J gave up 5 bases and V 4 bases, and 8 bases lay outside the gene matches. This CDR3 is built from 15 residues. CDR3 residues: CASSKIAGGRDEQYF. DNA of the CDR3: TGTGCCAGCAGCAAAATAGCGGGGGGGCGTGACGAGCAGTACTTC.

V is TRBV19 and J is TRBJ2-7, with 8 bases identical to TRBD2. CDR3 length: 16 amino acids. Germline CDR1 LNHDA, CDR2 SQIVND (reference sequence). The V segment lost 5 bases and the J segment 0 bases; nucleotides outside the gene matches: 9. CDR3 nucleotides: TGTGCCAGTAGTCCACGGGGGGGTCCAAGCTCCTACGAGCAGTACTTC. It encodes CASSPRGGPSSYEQYF.

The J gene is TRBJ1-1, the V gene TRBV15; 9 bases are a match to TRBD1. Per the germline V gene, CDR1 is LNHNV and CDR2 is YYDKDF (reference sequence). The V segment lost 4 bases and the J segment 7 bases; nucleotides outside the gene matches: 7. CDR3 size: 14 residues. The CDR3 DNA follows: TGTGCCACCAGCAACAGGGGGCGCGATGGTGAAGCTTTCTTT. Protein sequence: CATSNRGRDGEAFF.

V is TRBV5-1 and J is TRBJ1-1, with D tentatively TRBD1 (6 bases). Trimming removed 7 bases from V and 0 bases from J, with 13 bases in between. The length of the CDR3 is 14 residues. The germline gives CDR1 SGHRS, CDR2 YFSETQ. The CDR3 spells CASCATGLNTEAFF. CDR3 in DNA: TGCGCCAGCTGCGCGACAGGCCTGAACACTGAAGCTTTCTTT. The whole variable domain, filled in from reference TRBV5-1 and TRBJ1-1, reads KAGVTQTPRYLIKTRGQQVTLSCSPISGHRSVSWYQQTPGQGLQFLFEYFSETQRNKGNFPGRFSGRQFSNSRSEMNVSTLELGDSALYLCASCATGLNTEAFFGQGTRLTVV.

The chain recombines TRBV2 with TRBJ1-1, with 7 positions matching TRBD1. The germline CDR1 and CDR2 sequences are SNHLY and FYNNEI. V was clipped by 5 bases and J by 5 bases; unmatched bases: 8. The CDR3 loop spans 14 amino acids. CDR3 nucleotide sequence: TGTGCCAGCAGTTACAAGGGGGCTTTGACTGAAGCTTTCTTT. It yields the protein CASSYKGALTEAFF.

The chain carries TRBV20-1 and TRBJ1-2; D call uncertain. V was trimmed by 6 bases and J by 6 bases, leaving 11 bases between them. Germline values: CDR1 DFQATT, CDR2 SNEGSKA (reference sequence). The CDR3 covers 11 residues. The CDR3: CSAPGFDGYTF. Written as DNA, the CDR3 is TGCAGTGCCCCGGGATTTGATGGCTACACCTTC.

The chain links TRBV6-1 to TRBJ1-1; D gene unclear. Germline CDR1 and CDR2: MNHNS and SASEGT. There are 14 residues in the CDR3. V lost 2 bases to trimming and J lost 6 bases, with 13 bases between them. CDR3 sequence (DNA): TGTGCCAGCAGTGAAAGCAGGATCCTTCCTGAAGCTTTCTTT. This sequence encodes CASSESRILPEAFF.

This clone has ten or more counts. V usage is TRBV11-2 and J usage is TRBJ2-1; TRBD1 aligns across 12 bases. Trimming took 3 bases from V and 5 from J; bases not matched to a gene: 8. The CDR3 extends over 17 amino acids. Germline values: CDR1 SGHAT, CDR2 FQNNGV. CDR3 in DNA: TGTGCCAGCAGCTTCGAATGGGACAGGGGGCACGACAATGAGCAGTTCTTC. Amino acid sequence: CASSFEWDRGHDNEQFF.

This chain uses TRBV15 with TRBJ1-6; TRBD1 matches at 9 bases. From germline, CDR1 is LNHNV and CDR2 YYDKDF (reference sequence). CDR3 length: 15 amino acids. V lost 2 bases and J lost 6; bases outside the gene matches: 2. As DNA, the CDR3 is TGTGCCACCAGCAGACCGGGACAGGGTAATTCACCCCTCCACTTT. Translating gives CATSRPGQGNSPLHF.

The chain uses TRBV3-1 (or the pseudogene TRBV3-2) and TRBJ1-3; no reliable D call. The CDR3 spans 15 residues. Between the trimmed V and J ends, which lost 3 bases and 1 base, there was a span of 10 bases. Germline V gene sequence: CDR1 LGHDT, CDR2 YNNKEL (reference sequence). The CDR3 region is CASSQLSRSGNTIYF. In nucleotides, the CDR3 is TGTGCCAGCAGCCAGCTAAGTCGGTCTGGAAACACCATATATTTT.

The CDR3 DNA reads TGTGCCAGCTCACTTATGTACAGGATACAGCCCCAGCATTTT. It specifies CASSLMYRIQPQHF. The genes are TRBV18 and TRBJ1-5; possible D gene TRBD1, 5 bases. Germline V gene sequence: CDR1 KGHSH, CDR2 LQKENI. The ends were cut back, 4 bases at V and 7 bases at J, with 14 bases in the middle. There are 14 residues in the CDR3.

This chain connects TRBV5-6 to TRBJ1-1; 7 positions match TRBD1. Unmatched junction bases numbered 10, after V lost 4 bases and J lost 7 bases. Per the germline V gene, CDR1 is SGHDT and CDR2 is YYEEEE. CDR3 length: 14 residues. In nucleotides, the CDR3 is TGTGCCAGCAGCACGACAGGGCTGATTGATGAAGCTTTCTTT. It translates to CASSTTGLIDEAFF. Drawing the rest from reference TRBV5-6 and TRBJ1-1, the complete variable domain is DAGVTQSPTHLIKTRGQQVTLRCSPKSGHDTVSWYQQALGQGPQFIFQYYEEEERQRGNFPDRFSGHQFPNYSSELNVNALLLGDSALYLCASSTTGLIDEAFFGQGTRLTVV.

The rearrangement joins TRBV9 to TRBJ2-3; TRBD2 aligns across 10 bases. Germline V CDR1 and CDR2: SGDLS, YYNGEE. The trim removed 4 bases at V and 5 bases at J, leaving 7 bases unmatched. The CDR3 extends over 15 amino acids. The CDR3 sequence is CASSPRTSGRDTQYF. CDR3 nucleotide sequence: TGTGCCAGCAGCCCCAGGACTAGCGGCCGAGATACGCAGTATTTT.

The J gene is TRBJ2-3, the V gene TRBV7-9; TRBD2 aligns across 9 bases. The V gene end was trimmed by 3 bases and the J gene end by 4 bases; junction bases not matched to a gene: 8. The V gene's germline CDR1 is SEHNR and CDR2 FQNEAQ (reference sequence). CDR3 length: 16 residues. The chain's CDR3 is CASSFGAGGPADTQYF. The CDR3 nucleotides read TGTGCCAGCAGCTTCGGGGCGGGGGGGCCTGCAGATACGCAGTATTTT.

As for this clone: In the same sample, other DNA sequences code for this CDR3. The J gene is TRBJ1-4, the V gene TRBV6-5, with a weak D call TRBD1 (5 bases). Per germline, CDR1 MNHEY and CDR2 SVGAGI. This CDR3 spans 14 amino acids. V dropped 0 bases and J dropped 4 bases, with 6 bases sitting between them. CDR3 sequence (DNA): TGTGCCAGCAGTTACTCCGGGGGTAATGAAAAACTGTTTTTT. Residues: CASSYSGGNEKLFF.

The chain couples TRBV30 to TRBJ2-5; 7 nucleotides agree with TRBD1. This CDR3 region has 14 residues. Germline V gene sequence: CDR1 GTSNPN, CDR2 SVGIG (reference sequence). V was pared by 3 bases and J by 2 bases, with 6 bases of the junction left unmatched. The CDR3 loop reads CAWSLGTAQETQYF. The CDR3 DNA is TGTGCCTGGAGCCTAGGGACAGCTCAAGAGACCCAGTACTTC.

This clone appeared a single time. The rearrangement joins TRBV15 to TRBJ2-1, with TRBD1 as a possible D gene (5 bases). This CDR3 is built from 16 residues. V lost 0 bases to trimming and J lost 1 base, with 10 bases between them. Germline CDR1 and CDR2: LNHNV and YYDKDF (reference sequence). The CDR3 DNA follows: TGTGCCACCAGCAGAGAACTTACAGGTTCCTACAATGAGCAGTTCTTC. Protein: CATSRELTGSYNEQFF.

In DNA, the CDR3 is TGTGCCAGCAGCCAAGTCGACAGGGGATATGGCTACACCTTC. Residues: CASSQVDRGYGYTF. This rearrangement joins TRBV14 to TRBJ1-2, with 8 bases fitting TRBD1. The CDR3 consists of 14 residues. The junction had 3 bases not matched to a gene; V was cut back by 1 base and J by 5 bases. Germline V gene sequence: CDR1 SGHDN, CDR2 FVKESK. Combining the CDR3 with reference TRBV14 and TRBJ1-2 gives the whole variable domain EAGVTQFPSHSVIEKGQTVTLRCDPISGHDNLYWYRRVMGKEIKFLLHFVKESKQDESGMPNNRFLAERTGGTYSTLKVQPAELEDSGVYFCASSQVDRGYGYTFGSGTRLTVV.

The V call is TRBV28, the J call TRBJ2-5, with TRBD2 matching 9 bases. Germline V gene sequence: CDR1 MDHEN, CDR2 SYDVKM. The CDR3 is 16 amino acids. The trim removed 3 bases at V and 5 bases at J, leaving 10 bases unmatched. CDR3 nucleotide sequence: TGTGCCAGCAGTTTGTTAACCGGGACTAGCTTTGAGACCCAGTACTTC. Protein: CASSLLTGTSFETQYF.